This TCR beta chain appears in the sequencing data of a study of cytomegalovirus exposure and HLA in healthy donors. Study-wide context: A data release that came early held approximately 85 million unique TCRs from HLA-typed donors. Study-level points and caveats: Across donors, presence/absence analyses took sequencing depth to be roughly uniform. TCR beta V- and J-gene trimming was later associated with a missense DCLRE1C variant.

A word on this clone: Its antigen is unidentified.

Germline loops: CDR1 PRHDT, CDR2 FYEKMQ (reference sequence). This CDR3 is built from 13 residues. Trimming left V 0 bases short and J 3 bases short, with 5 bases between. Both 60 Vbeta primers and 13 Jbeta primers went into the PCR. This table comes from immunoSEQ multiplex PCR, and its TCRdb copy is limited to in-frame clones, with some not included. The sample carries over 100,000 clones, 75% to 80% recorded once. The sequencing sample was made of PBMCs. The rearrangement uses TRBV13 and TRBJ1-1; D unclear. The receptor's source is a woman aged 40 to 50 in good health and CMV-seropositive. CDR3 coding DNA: TGTGCCAGCAGCTTAGGGTATTACACTGAAGCTTTCTTT. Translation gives CASSLGYYTEAFF.